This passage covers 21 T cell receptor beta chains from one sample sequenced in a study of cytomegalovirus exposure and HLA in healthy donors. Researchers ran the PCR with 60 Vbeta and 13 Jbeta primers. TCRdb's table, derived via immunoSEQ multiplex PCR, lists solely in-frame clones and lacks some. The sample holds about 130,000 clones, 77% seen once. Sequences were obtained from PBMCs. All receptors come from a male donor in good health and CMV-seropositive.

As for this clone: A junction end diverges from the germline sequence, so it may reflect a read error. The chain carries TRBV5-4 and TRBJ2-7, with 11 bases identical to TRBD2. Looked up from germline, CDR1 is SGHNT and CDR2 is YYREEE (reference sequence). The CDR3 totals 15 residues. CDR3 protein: CTSSLSGTSGYEQYF. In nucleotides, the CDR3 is TGTACCAGCAGCTTGTCCGGGACTAGCGGTTACGAGCAGTACTTC. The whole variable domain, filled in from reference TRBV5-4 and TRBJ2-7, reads ETGVTQSPTHLIKTRGQQVTLRCSSQSGHNTVSWYQQALGQGPQFIFQYYREEENGRGNFPPRFSGLQFPNYSSELNVNALELDDSALYLCTSSLSGTSGYEQYFGPGTRLTVT.

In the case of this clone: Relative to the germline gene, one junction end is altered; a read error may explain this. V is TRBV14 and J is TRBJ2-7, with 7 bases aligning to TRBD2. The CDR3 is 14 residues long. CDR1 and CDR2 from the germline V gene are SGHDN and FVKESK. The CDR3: CASRESGGGYGQYF. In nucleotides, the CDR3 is TGTGCCAGCAGAGAGTCGGGAGGAGGGTACGGGCAGTACTTC.

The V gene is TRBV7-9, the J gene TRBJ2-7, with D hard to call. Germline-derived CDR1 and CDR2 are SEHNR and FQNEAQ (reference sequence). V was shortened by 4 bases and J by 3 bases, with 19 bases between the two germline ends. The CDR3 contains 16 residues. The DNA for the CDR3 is TGTGCCAGCAGCTATCGCTTGGAGCCCTTGGACTACGAGCAGTACTTC. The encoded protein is CASSYRLEPLDYEQYF.

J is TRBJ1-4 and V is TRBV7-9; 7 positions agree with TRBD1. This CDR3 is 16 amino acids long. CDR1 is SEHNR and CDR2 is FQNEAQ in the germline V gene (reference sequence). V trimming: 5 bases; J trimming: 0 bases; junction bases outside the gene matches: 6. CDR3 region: CASSRQGSATNEKLFF. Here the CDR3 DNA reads TGTGCCAGCAGCAGACAGGGTTCCGCAACTAATGAAAAACTGTTTTTT.

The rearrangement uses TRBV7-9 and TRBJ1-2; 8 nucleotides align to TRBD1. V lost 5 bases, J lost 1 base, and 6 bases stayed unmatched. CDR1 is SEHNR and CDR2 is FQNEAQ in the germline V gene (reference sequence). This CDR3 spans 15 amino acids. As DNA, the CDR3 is TGTGCCAGCAGCCCGGGACAGGACTTTAACTATGGCTACACCTTC. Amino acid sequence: CASSPGQDFNYGYTF.

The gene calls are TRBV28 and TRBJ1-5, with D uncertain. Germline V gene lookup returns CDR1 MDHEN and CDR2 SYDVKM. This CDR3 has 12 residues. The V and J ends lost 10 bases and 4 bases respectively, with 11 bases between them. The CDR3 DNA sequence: TGTGCCACCACCCGACTTAATCAGCCCCAGCATTTT. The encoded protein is CATTRLNQPQHF.

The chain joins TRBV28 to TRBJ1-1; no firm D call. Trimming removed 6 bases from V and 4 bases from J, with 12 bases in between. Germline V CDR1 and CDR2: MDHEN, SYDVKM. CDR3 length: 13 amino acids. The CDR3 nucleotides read TGTGCCAGCAGCCCCTATGGTATCACTGAAGCTTTCTTT. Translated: CASSPYGITEAFF.

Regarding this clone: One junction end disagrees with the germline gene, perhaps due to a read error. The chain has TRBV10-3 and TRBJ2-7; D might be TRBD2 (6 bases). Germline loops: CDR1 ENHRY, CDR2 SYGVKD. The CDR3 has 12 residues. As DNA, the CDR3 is TGTGCCAGCAGTGATGGGGCGGGGGAGCAGTACTTC. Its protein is CASSDGAGEQYF.

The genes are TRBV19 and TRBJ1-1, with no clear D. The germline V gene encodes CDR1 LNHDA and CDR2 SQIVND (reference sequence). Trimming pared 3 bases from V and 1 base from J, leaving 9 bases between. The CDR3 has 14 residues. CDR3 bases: TGTGCCAGTAGTATCCGCGGGAGGAACACTGAAGCTTTCTTT. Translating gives CASSIRGRNTEAFF.

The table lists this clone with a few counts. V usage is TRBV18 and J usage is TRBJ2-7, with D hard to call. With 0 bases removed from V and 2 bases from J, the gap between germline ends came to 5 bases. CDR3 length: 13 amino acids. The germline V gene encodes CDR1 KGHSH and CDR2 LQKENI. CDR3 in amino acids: CASSPPSTYEQYF. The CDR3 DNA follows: TGTGCCAGCTCACCACCTTCTACCTACGAGCAGTACTTC.

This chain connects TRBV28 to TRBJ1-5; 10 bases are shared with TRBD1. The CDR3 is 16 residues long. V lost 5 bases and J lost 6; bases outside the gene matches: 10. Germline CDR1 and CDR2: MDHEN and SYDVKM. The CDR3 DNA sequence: TGTGCCAGCAGTCCCCAAGGGACAGGGGTGACTCAGCCCCAGCATTTT. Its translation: CASSPQGTGVTQPQHF.

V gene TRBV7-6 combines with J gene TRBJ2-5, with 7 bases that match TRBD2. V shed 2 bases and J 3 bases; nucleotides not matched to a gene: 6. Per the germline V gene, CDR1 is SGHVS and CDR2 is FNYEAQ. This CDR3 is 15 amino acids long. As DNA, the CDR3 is TGTGCCAGCAGCTTATCGTCTAGCGGAGAAGAGACCCAGTACTTC. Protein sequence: CASSLSSSGEETQYF. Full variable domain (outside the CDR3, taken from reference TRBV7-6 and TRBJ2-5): GAGVSQSPRYKVTKRGQDVALRCDPISGHVSLYWYRQALGQGPEFLTYFNYEAQQDKSGLPNDRFSAERPEGSISTLTIQRTEQRDSAMYRCASSLSSSGEETQYFGPGTRLLVL.

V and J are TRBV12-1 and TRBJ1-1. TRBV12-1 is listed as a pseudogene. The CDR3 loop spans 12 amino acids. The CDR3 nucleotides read TGTGCCAGCAGTATACTTAACACTGAAGCTTTCTTT. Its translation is CASSILNTEAFF.

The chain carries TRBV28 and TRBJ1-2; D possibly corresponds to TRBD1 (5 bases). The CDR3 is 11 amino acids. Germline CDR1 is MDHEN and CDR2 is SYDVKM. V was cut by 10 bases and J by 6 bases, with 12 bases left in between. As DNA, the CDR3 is TGTGCCACCACCCTGACAGATGGCTACACCTTC. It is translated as CATTLTDGYTF.

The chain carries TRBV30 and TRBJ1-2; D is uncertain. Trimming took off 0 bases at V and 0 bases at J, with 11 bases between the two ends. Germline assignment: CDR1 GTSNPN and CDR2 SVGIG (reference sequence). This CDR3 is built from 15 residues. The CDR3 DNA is TGTGCCTGGAGTGTTAGGAGAGATTCTAACTATGGCTACACCTTC. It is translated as CAWSVRRDSNYGYTF.

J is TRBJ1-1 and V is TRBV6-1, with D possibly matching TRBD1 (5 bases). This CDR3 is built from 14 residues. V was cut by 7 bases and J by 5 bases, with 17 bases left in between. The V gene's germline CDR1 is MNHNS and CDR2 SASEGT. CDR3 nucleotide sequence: TGTGCCAGCACCCCGCAGGGATCCGGGACTGAAGCTTTCTTT. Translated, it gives CASTPQGSGTEAFF.

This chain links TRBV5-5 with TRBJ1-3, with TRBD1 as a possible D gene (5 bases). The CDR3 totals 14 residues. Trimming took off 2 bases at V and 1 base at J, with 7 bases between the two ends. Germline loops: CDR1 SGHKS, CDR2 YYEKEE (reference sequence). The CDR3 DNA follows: TGTGCCAGCAGCTTACGGGGGTCTGGAAACACCATATATTTT. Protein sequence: CASSLRGSGNTIYF.

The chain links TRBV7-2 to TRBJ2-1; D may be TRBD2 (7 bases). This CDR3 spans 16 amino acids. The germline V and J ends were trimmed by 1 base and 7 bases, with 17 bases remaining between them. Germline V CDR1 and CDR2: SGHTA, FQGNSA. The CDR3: CASSLGLAEGENEQFF. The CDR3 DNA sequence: TGTGCCAGCAGCTTAGGGCTAGCGGAGGGGGAAAATGAGCAGTTCTTC.

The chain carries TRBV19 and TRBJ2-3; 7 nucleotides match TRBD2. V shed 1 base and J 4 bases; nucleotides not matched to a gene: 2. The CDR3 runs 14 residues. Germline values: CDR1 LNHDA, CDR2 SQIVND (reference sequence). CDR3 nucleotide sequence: TGTGCCAGTAGTATAGCCCGGGGGGCAGATACGCAGTATTTT. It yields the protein CASSIARGADTQYF.

Here the CDR3 DNA reads TGTGCCAGCAGCCAAGATACTGGCCTAGGTAATGAGCAGTTCTTC. This sequence encodes CASSQDTGLGNEQFF. V gene TRBV4-2 combines with J gene TRBJ2-1; D is uncertain. Germline-derived CDR1 and CDR2 are LGHNA and YNFKEQ. The V end lost 0 bases, the J end lost 7 bases, and 13 bases lay between the germline ends. The CDR3 is made up of 15 amino acids.

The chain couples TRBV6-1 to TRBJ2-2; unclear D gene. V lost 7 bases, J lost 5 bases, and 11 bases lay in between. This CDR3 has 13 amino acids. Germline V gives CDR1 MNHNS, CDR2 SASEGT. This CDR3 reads CASNPLRTGELFF. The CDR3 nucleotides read TGTGCCAGCAACCCCCTACGGACCGGGGAGCTGTTTTTT.